This T cell receptor beta chain stems from a study of shared clonotypes between healthy human individuals. The overall study: Researchers drew samples from a couple of women and a few men aged 18 to 49.

TCRdb's copy holds only in-frame clones and misses some; the assay was immunoSEQ multiplex PCR. The sample holds around 700,000 clones, 72% seen once. This clone was counted between two and nine times. This TCR came from a woman in her 30s in good health. Sequenced: memory CD4+ T cells sorted from blood. Stated subset: CD45RA-negative fraction.

CDR3 DNA: TGTGCCAGTAGTATCCCCGGGGGAGCGAGGGACATTCAGTACTTC. Amino acid sequence: CASSIPGGARDIQYF. The genes are TRBV19 and TRBJ2-4, with D perhaps matching TRBD2 (6 bases). The CDR3 is 15 residues long. The ends were cut back, 3 bases at V and 8 bases at J, with 17 bases in the middle. Germline lookup yields CDR1 LNHDA and CDR2 SQIVND (reference sequence).